What follows describes a single TCR beta chain. Its binding antigen is unknown. Within one base of it there is no much larger clone, and no base qualities were kept. The same CDR3 can be traced to other DNA sequences in this sample. TCRbeta CDR3 regions were amplified from genomic DNA using the immunoSEQ Assay, a bias-controlled multiplex PCR. The paper's data handling went like this. The number of nucleated cells in each sample was estimated by amplification of reference gene primers within the assay. Sequence reads were collapsed and filtered to measure the absolute abundance of every unique TCRbeta CDR3 rearrangement. For each sample, productive Simpson clonality was calculated by taking the square root of Simpson's diversity index across productive rearrangements. Imported from immuneACCESS, the table was reduced by TCRdb to in-frame sequences with V and J called. These copies leave out some clones; in studies compared against another copy, an unresolved V gene accounts for under half, and the cause of the remainder is not known. V, J and clone size are those of that table, while D and trimming were read from the DNA. The sample data list some 74,000 clones, and roughly 87% of these were observed just once. The ten largest account for about 27% of the sample.

The sample originates from a study of blood T cell repertoires in COVID-19 (dated by TCRdb to between 2020 and 2021). Some background on the complete study: The collaborator samples originated in the United States, Italy and Spain and spanned the acute and convalescent phases of COVID-19. The prospective study material was composed of cDNA or gDNA derived from T cells, B-cell-depleted T cells, or PBMCs. Subjects who had been exposed to COVID-19, were actively infected with it, or had recovered from it provided the deeply sampled blood TCRbeta repertoires that made up the dataset. A freely available public database, intended as a resource for researchers studying the immune response to SARS-CoV-2, is where the repertoires were released. Samples were obtained from the ongoing ImmuneRACE study (first 160 participants) and from about 1,300 subjects provided by 6 global collaborators. The sample metadata nearly always contained a de-identified subject ID, COVID-19 status, age in years and sex. HLA class I and class II types, where available, came from metadata supplied by the sample provider rather than from assay-based typing. What the study reported, not specific to this receptor: The quantity of clinical and demographic metadata differed by source and by participant and was supplied without curation.

Collaborating institutions collected whole blood in K2EDTA tubes following their own protocols. Collaborator samples were shipped for TCRbeta analysis as frozen whole blood, isolated PBMCs, or DNA extracted from either sample type. Sequenced material: peripheral blood. This receptor was taken from a man aged 45-60 years with acute or convalescent COVID-19.

The CDR3 sequence is CASSIGGYSNQPQHF. Here is the DNA: TGTGCCAGTAGTATAGGCGGATATAGCAATCAGCCCCAGCATTTT. The chain is made from TRBV19 and TRBJ1-5; confidence is insufficient to name the D gene. CDR1 and CDR2, per the germline V gene (reference sequence), are LNHDA and SQIVND. Deletion took 1 base off V and 0 bases off J, with a span of 7 bases between the germline ends. Its CDR3 holds 15 amino acids, cysteine through phenylalanine. Only CDR3 DNA remains: 45 bases, in frame from the first base.